These 13 T cell receptor beta chains came from one sample sequenced in a study of regulatory T cells in long-lasting Graves disease. Construction of the TCR beta libraries employed iRepertoire HTBI primers in conjunction with Arm-PCR of CDR3 regions. One entry per CDR3 protein results from TCRdb running MiXCR on the multiplex PCR reads. Of around 460,000 distinct CDR3 sequences listed, 12% to 15% were seen once; the top ten hold roughly 18%. Noted time point: newly diagnosed GD, antithyroid drugs for less than 3 months. PBMC-derived RNA was used for the TCR library. This sample was shared with a second study, whose subject was T cells in Graves' hyperthyroidism and ophthalmopathy.

This specimen consisted of peripheral blood mononuclear cells (PBMCs), obtained at new diagnosis, from a patient treated with antithyroid drugs. These receptors all come from a woman in her forties or fifties with Graves disease.

This clonotype has a count of ten or more. The chain joins TRBV7-9 to TRBJ2-1; D unclear. V was clipped by 1 base and J by 7 bases, with 14 bases between them. Germline CDR1 is SEHNR and CDR2 is FQNEAQ (reference sequence). CDR3 length: 15 residues. The CDR3 coding sequence is TGTGCCAGCAGCTTAGTGGCTAGAGGCAAAAATGAGCAGTTCTTC. Residues: CASSLVARGKNEQFF.

Many counts were recorded for this clonotype. The V call is TRBV6-2 or TRBV6-3, the J call TRBJ1-5; 8 bases match TRBD1. Trimming cost V 0 bases and J 6 bases; bases outside gene matches: 4. Germline CDR1 MNHEY, CDR2 SVGEGT. This CDR3 has 15 residues. The CDR3 bases are TGTGCCAGCAGTTACTCGGCAGGGGGCCCTCAGCCCCAGCATTTT. Translated, it gives CASSYSAGGPQPQHF.

This clonotype has more than one count but fewer than ten. The DNA of the CDR3 is TGTGCCAGCAGTTACGGGGTAGACAGGGGCAATTCACCCCTCCACTTT. As protein: CASSYGVDRGNSPLHF. J is TRBJ1-6 and V is TRBV6-2 or TRBV6-3; 8 bases fit TRBD1. CDR3 length: 16 residues. From germline, CDR1 is MNHEY and CDR2 SVGEGT. Trimming at V came to 2 bases and at J to 7 bases, leaving 7 bases not matched to a gene.

This clonotype was seen a few times. CDR3 nucleotides: TGTGCCAGCAGCCCCAGAAAGGTAGCGGTACAAGAGACCCAGTACTTC. This translates into CASSPRKVAVQETQYF. The V and J genes are TRBV11-2 and TRBJ2-5; TRBD2 is a possible D gene (6 bases). CDR1 and CDR2 (germline): SGHAT, FQNNGV. Between the trimmed V and J ends, which lost 5 bases and 2 bases, there was a span of 18 bases. This CDR3 comprises 16 residues.

At least ten counts were recorded for this clonotype. This rearrangement joins TRBV20-1 to TRBJ2-7; a possible D gene is TRBD2 (6 bases). Trimming pared 6 bases from V and 3 bases from J, leaving 12 bases between. The CDR3 spans 12 residues. Looked up from germline, CDR1 is DFQATT and CDR2 is SNEGSKA (reference sequence). The CDR3 DNA reads as TGCAGTGCCAGTGCTAGCGACTACGAGCAGTACTTC. Residues: CSASASDYEQYF.

A few counts support this clonotype. CDR3: CASSQSGQGYEQYF. In DNA form, the CDR3 reads TGTGCCAGCAGCCAATCGGGACAGGGCTACGAGCAGTACTTC. J is TRBJ2-7 and V is TRBV3-1; TRBD1 matches at 9 bases. The CDR3 consists of 14 residues. The junction had 2 bases not matched to a gene; V was cut back by 2 bases and J by 3 bases. Germline V gene data show CDR1 as LGHDT and CDR2 as YNNKEL (reference sequence).

The chain is built from TRBV14 and TRBJ2-1; D gene unclear. This CDR3 region has 15 residues. Deletions cut 2 bases from V and 6 bases from J, with 14 bases between. Germline V gene data show CDR1 as SGHDN and CDR2 as FVKESK. CDR3 amino acids: CASSQHIARSNEQFF. In nucleotides, the CDR3 is TGTGCCAGCAGCCAACACATCGCGCGGTCCAATGAGCAGTTCTTC.

V usage is TRBV7-3 and J usage is TRBJ1-3; weak D call: TRBD1 (5 bases). The CDR3 extends over 15 amino acids. Germline V gene data show CDR1 as SGHTA and CDR2 as FQGTGA. V was pared by 5 bases and J by 2 bases, with 13 bases between. The CDR3 nucleotides read TGTGCCAGCAGCCTCGAGCGGGGGACTGGAAACACCATATATTTT. As protein: CASSLERGTGNTIYF.

The chain has TRBV4-1 and TRBJ2-3, with D uncertain. Trimming took 1 base from V and 7 from J, leaving 15 bases between them. The CDR3 runs to 15 residues. Germline values: CDR1 MGHRA, CDR2 YSYEKL. CDR3 nucleotide sequence: TGCGCCAGCAGCCAAGCTGACTCAACTATCAATACGCAGTATTTT. Its translation: CASSQADSTINTQYF.

This clonotype was seen at least ten times. The genes are TRBV6-1 and TRBJ1-6; 9 bases are shared with TRBD1. J was trimmed by 11 bases and V by 5 bases; bases with no gene match: 7. This CDR3 comprises 14 residues. Germline-derived CDR1 and CDR2 are MNHNS and SASEGT. DNA of the CDR3: TGTGCCAGCAGTCCCGGGACAGGGTCACCACCCCTCCACTTT. Encoded protein: CASSPGTGSPPLHF.

This clonotype was recorded at least ten times. This rearrangement joins TRBV2 to TRBJ1-5; D perhaps matches TRBD1 (5 bases). From germline, CDR1 is SNHLY and CDR2 FYNNEI. Deletions cut 6 bases from V and 4 bases from J, with 13 bases between. The CDR3 spans 14 residues. CDR3 sequence: CASRDTTDNQPQHF. CDR3 nucleotides: TGTGCCAGCAGGGATACGACAGATAATCAGCCCCAGCATTTT.

This clonotype was seen repeatedly, ten times or more. The chain employs TRBV7-9 and TRBJ2-2; the D is unclear. From germline, CDR1 is SEHNR and CDR2 FQNEAQ (reference sequence). The germline V and J ends were trimmed by 1 base and 1 base, with 1 base remaining between them. The CDR3 sequence is 13 residues long. The CDR3: CASSLENTGELFF. CDR3 nucleotide sequence: TGTGCCAGCAGCTTAGAGAACACCGGGGAGCTGTTTTTT.

At least ten counts were recorded for this clonotype. The chain employs TRBV29-1 and TRBJ1-1; TRBD1 matches 9 bases. Germline-derived CDR1 and CDR2 are SQVTM and ANQGSEA. Trimming cost V 7 bases and J 4 bases; bases outside gene matches: 7. The CDR3 sequence is 13 residues long. The CDR3 spells CSAGDRVSTEAFF. CDR3 DNA sequence: TGCAGCGCTGGGGACAGGGTGAGCACTGAAGCTTTCTTT.